Included here is one T cell receptor (beta chain) sequence, with context. This record belongs to a study of blood T cell repertoires in COVID-19. Study context: Sites in the United States, Italy and Spain provided acute and convalescent COVID-19 samples. The cDNA or gDNA used as material had been derived from T cells, B-cell-depleted T cells, or PBMCs.

As handled by the study authors: Amplification of reference gene primers provided the estimated nucleated cell counts. The assay was immunoSEQ multiplex PCR, and TCRdb's table has in-frame clones only and misses some. That table supplies the V and J calls and clone size; D and trimming were determined from the DNA. The sample carries around 95,000 clones, approximately 86% recorded once. The CDR3 extends over 15 amino acids. Germline CDR1 SGHTA, CDR2 FQGNSA. V lost 4 bases, J lost 6 bases, and 9 bases stayed unmatched. The specimen sequenced was peripheral blood. This sequence was found in a human donor in a cohort sampled during active COVID-19. The chain carries TRBV7-2 and TRBJ2-7; 10 bases map to TRBD2. CDR3 bases: TGTGCCAGCAGCTCCCGGACTAGCGGATACCTCGAGCAGTACTTC. This sequence encodes CASSSRTSGYLEQYF.